This T cell receptor (beta chain) is drawn from a study of blood T cell repertoires in COVID-19. As for the study in general: Acute and convalescent COVID-19 samples came from the United States, Italy and Spain. The cDNA or gDNA used as material had been derived from T cells, B-cell-depleted T cells, or PBMCs.

CDR3 length equals 14 residues. V lost 3 bases and J 0 bases, leaving 9 bases between the germline ends. The V gene's germline CDR1 is LNHDA and CDR2 SQIVND (reference sequence). Authors' analysis steps: Amplified reference gene primers provided the basis for estimating nucleated cell counts. Data came from immunoSEQ multiplex PCR; TCRdb stores just in-frame clones and leaves some out. V and J calls plus clone size are reproduced from that table; the DNA served to infer D and trimming. This table holds roughly 160,000 clones, more than 65% found once. The receptor comes from a woman aged 80 or over with active or convalescent COVID-19. The sample comprised peripheral blood. This chain links TRBV19 with TRBJ2-7; D is possibly TRBD2 (5 bases). The CDR3 DNA reads as TGTGCCAGTAGTATGAGCGGAAGCTCCTACGAGCAGTACTTC. Its protein is CASSMSGSSYEQYF.